This T cell receptor beta chain comes out of a study of CD8+ T cells in alopecia areata. Study-wide context: The study gave tofacitinib for 6 to 18 months, then 6 months off drug.

A word on this clone: Its antigen is undetermined.

The germline gives CDR1 MNHNS, CDR2 SASEGT. V shed 6 bases and J shed 3 bases, with 11 bases lying between them. CDR3 length: 13 amino acids. Extraction of RNA preceded its reverse transcription into cDNA, which served as the sequencing template. Sequencing was performed with immunoSEQ multiplex PCR; in TCRdb, only in-frame clones are kept and a portion is missing. The sample shows about 250,000 clones, 67% of them seen only once. Notes on the study in general: TCR sharing across patients was less clear than in mice, possibly HLA-related.

The receptor comes from a human donor with alopecia areata. Sequencing used CD4+ T cells sorted from blood, obtained at week 0. The rearrangement links TRBV6-1 to TRBJ2-5; D could derive from TRBD1 or TRBD2 (6 bases each). As DNA, the CDR3 is TGTGCCAGCAGCTATAGGGGGGAAGAGACCCAGTACTTC. Its protein product is CASSYRGEETQYF.